The 16 T cell receptor beta chains reported below all come from one sample, sequenced in a study of shared clonotypes between healthy human individuals. The data were produced by immunoSEQ multiplex PCR, yet TCRdb's version contains in-frame clones alone and is incomplete. The repertoire holds 1,500,000 or so clones, with roughly 98.5% as singletons. Material for sequencing was naive CD4+ T cells sorted from blood. As for subset: CD45RA+ positively selected. The receptors derive from a man aged 25 to 45 in good health.

The chain recombines TRBV18 with TRBJ2-2; a weak D match, TRBD1 (5 bases). V shed 5 bases and J shed 6 bases, with 10 bases lying between them. Germline CDR1 is KGHSH and CDR2 is LQKENI. This CDR3 is built from 13 residues. The CDR3 coding sequence is TGTGCCAGCTCAGAAGGGGATCCCGGGGAGCTGTTTTTT. Amino acid sequence: CASSEGDPGELFF.

The chain carries TRBV28 and TRBJ1-2; D perhaps matches TRBD1 (5 bases). Germline V gene sequence: CDR1 MDHEN, CDR2 SYDVKM. V was shortened by 3 bases and J by 2 bases, with 10 bases between the two germline ends. CDR3 size: 14 residues. CDR3 sequence: CASSFGHLNYGYTF. For the CDR3, the DNA is TGTGCCAGCAGTTTTGGACACTTAAACTATGGCTACACCTTC.

The gene calls are TRBV5-8 and TRBJ2-1, with a tentative D call TRBD1 (6 bases). Germline values: CDR1 SGHTS, CDR2 YDEGEE. The CDR3 covers 16 residues. V dropped 0 bases and J dropped 5 bases, with 15 bases sitting between them. CDR3 sequence: CASSLVWRTANNEQFF. For the CDR3, the DNA is TGTGCCAGCAGCTTGGTATGGCGGACAGCAAACAATGAGCAGTTCTTC. Full variable domain (outside the CDR3, taken from reference TRBV5-8 and TRBJ2-1): EAGVTQSPTHLIKTRGQQATLRCSPISGHTSVYWYQQALGLGLQFLLWYDEGEERNRGNFPPRFSGRQFPNYSSELNVNALELEDSALYLCASSLVWRTANNEQFFGPGTRLTVL.

The chain is built from TRBV5-6 and TRBJ2-1; a possible D gene is TRBD1 (6 bases). The germline CDR1 and CDR2 sequences are SGHDT and YYEEEE. The ends were cut back, 0 bases at V and 4 bases at J, with 23 bases in the middle. The CDR3 loop spans 19 amino acids. This chain's CDR3 is CASSLVGQKVRGSYNEQFF. CDR3 sequence (DNA): TGTGCCAGCAGCTTGGTTGGGCAAAAGGTCAGGGGATCATACAATGAGCAGTTCTTC.

This chain joins TRBV19 and TRBJ2-1; tentatively, D is TRBD1 (7 bases). CDR1 is LNHDA and CDR2 is SQIVND in the germline V gene (reference sequence). The CDR3 spans 12 residues. V dropped 5 bases and J dropped 10 bases, with 12 bases sitting between them. The CDR3 DNA sequence: TGTGCCAGTAGTTCTTCAGGGGGGGAGCAGTTCTTC. It translates to CASSSSGGEQFF.

The chain couples TRBV5-1 to TRBJ1-2; D is possibly TRBD1 (5 bases). The CDR3 runs 15 residues. V was clipped by 4 bases and J by 5 bases, with 18 bases between them. In germline, CDR1 is SGHRS, CDR2 YFSETQ. CDR3 DNA sequence: TGCGCCAGCAGCCCTCAGGGTTCTCTTGGTTATGGCTACACCTTC. Protein: CASSPQGSLGYGYTF.

The chain links TRBV18 to TRBJ2-7, with 14 bases matching TRBD2. The germline CDR1 and CDR2 sequences are KGHSH and LQKENI. This CDR3 comprises 18 residues. The J segment lost 3 bases and the V segment lost 4 bases, leaving 11 bases of the junction unmatched. CDR3 residues: CASSLPGTSGRAYYEQYF. The CDR3 DNA reads TGTGCCAGCTCACTTCCCGGGACTAGCGGGAGAGCCTACTACGAGCAGTACTTC.

The chain combines TRBV5-5 with TRBJ2-6; D is uncertain. The CDR3 is 14 residues long. The germline V and J ends were trimmed by 2 bases and 0 bases, with 3 bases remaining between them. Germline CDR1 is SGHKS and CDR2 is YYEKEE (reference sequence). CDR3 bases: TGTGCCAGCAGCTTATACTCTGGGGCCAACGTCCTGACTTTC. This codes for CASSLYSGANVLTF.

The chain links TRBV5-1 to TRBJ2-1, with 13 bases fitting TRBD2. Per germline, CDR1 SGHRS and CDR2 YFSETQ. Germline trimming cut 3 bases from V and 0 bases from J; bases unmatched to any gene: 6. This CDR3 contains 18 residues. The DNA of the CDR3 is TGCGCCAGCAGCTCGATAGGGACTAGCGGGACCTCCTACAATGAGCAGTTCTTC. Protein: CASSSIGTSGTSYNEQFF.

The chain uses TRBV2 and TRBJ1-3, with 7 bases matching TRBD1. Trimming cost V 5 bases and J 3 bases; bases outside gene matches: 4. Germline V lookup: CDR1 SNHLY, CDR2 FYNNEI. This CDR3 contains 14 residues. The CDR3 sequence: CASSQGGLGNTIYF. Here the CDR3 DNA reads TGTGCCAGCAGTCAAGGGGGCCTTGGAAACACCATATATTTT.

The chain joins TRBV5-4 to TRBJ2-3, with TRBD2 matching 9 bases. Germline assignment: CDR1 SGHNT and CDR2 YYREEE (reference sequence). CDR3 size: 14 residues. Trimming removed 5 bases from V and 4 bases from J; junction bases left unmatched: 5. CDR3 in DNA: TGTGCCAGCAGTAGCGGGAGTCTGCCAGATACGCAGTATTTT. Translated: CASSSGSLPDTQYF.

The chain recombines TRBV5-8 with TRBJ2-7, with D maybe TRBD1 (5 bases). CDR3 size: 16 residues. Germline-derived CDR1 and CDR2 are SGHTS and YDEGEE. V shed 4 bases and J shed 4 bases, with 21 bases lying between them. The CDR3 spells CASSPPLGRVWYEQYF. CDR3 coding DNA: TGTGCCAGCAGCCCCCCCCTGGGCAGGGTCTGGTACGAGCAGTACTTC.

The gene calls are TRBV18 and TRBJ2-7, with D possibly being TRBD2 (6 bases). The CDR3 length is 14 residues. Trimming pared 4 bases from V and 2 bases from J, leaving 12 bases between. Germline CDR1 and CDR2: KGHSH and LQKENI. CDR3 sequence reads: CASSQGLETYEQYF. The CDR3 DNA sequence: TGTGCCAGCTCACAGGGACTCGAGACCTACGAGCAGTACTTC.

A word on this clone: The sample carries other DNA sequences with the same CDR3. V gene TRBV5-1 combines with J gene TRBJ2-7; possibly TRBD2 for D (5 bases). Trimming shortened V by 4 bases and J by 0 bases, and 11 bases separated the two germline ends. Germline assignment: CDR1 SGHRS and CDR2 YFSETQ. This CDR3 comprises 14 residues. The CDR3 DNA sequence: TGCGCCAGCAGCCTGGCGGGCTCCTCCTACGAGCAGTACTTC. It yields the protein CASSLAGSSYEQYF. Filled out from reference TRBV5-1 and TRBJ2-7, the complete variable domain reads KAGVTQTPRYLIKTRGQQVTLSCSPISGHRSVSWYQQTPGQGLQFLFEYFSETQRNKGNFPGRFSGRQFSNSRSEMNVSTLELGDSALYLCASSLAGSSYEQYFGPGTRLTVT.

The chain uses TRBV27 and TRBJ2-7, with 11 bases aligning to TRBD2. Per the germline V gene, CDR1 is MNHEY and CDR2 is SMNVEV (reference sequence). The ends lost 5 bases at V and 6 bases at J; junction bases unmatched: 9. The CDR3 sequence is 15 residues long. The CDR3 nucleotides read TGTGCCAGCAGTGATGTACTAGCGGGAGAACGCGAGCAGTACTTC. It specifies CASSDVLAGEREQYF.

V and J are TRBV6-5 and TRBJ1-2, with 9 bases fitting TRBD1. The CDR3 spans 13 residues. Germline trimming cut 6 bases from V and 8 bases from J; bases unmatched to any gene: 7. Germline V gene lookup returns CDR1 MNHEY and CDR2 SVGAGI. CDR3 protein: CASRPDRGGGYTF. CDR3 sequence (DNA): TGTGCCAGCAGGCCGGACAGGGGCGGAGGCTACACCTTC.